This T cell receptor beta chain comes out of a study of neurological immune-mediated disorders. 5'RACE employing 10-nucleotide random UMIs yielded the cDNA. TCRdb redid the calling of the 5' RACE reads with MiXCR, one entry per CDR3 protein. This sample yields some 24,000 distinct CDR3 sequences, of which about 6.7% are seen a single time; 4.8% belongs to the top ten. J gave up 0 bases and V 2 bases, and 5 bases lay outside the gene matches. Per germline, CDR1 MNHEY and CDR2 SMNVEV (reference sequence). The CDR3 covers 19 residues. In this sample, this clonotype turned up many times. The unsorted libraries originated from 2 million PBMCs that had been stored at -80 C.

This sequence was found in a middle-aged woman in good health. The sequenced material came from PBMCs. This chain uses TRBV27 with TRBJ1-6; TRBD1 matches at 12 bases. CDR3 bases: TGTGCCAGCAGTTTAGGGACAGGGGGCGTCCGCTCCTATAATTCACCCCTCCACTTT. Translating it yields CASSLGTGGVRSYNSPLHF.